The sequence of this T cell receptor (beta chain) was determined in a study of tumor-infiltrating lymphocytes in primary liver carcinoma. Germline V gene sequence: CDR1 SGHRS, CDR2 YFSETQ. This CDR3 spans 16 amino acids. Extraction of RNA together with DNA used roughly 19-31 mg of unsorted bulk tissue. The input was around 530 ng total RNA; TCR beta cDNA was made from it with a constant-region primer. Researchers made the TCR beta libraries by running three nested multiplex PCR rounds with slightly modified ARM-PCR. TRBV1-TRBV30 forward and Cbeta reverse primers drove the first two roughly 9-cycle rounds. TCRdb reprocessed the multiplex PCR reads with MiXCR, giving one entry per CDR3 protein. In the table there are 150,000 to 200,000 distinct CDR3 sequences, about 85% of which are singletons. Comments on this clonotype: One end of the junction is discordant with germline, which a read error may explain.

This receptor was obtained from a man aged 35-49 years with primary liver carcinoma and hepatitis B virus infection. The rearrangement uses TRBV5-1 and TRBJ2-3, with 8 bases fitting TRBD1. The source material was tumor tissue from primary liver carcinoma. The CDR3 is CASSLNDRGSTDMQYF. CDR3 in DNA: TGCGCCAGCAGCTTGAATGACAGGGGAAGCACAGATATGCAGTATTTT.